The text below deals with one T cell receptor beta chain. Its antigen is as yet unknown. The data originate from a study of T cell responses to AZD1222 COVID-19 vaccine. Study observations and caveats: Most donors were white British and more were female, and clonal diversity was possibly underestimated.

CDR3 size: 15 residues. Trimming removed 2 bases from V and 0 bases from J; junction bases left unmatched: 4. CDR1 MNHEY and CDR2 SVGAGI come from the germline V gene. Sequencing used immunoSEQ multiplex PCR; TCRdb keeps in-frame clones, though not all of them. This table holds roughly 100,000 clones, approximately 87% found once. This TCR was sampled from an adult in good health. Sequenced material: peripheral blood, taken on day 0 of AZD1222 vaccination. The rearrangement uses TRBV6-5 and TRBJ2-7; TRBD2 agrees at 7 bases. The CDR3: CASSYQRGSSYEQYF. DNA of the CDR3: TGTGCCAGCAGTTACCAGCGGGGTAGCTCCTACGAGCAGTACTTC.